This T cell receptor beta chain was profiled in a study of glioma-infiltrating T cells. This clonotype was detected many times. TCR alpha and beta CDR3 regions were amplified from RNA using iRepertoire nested multiplex PCR. TCRdb independently ran MiXCR on the multiplex PCR reads; one entry per CDR3 protein. Of 90,000 to 100,000 distinct CDR3 sequences in the sample, approximately 40% were seen once. J lost 5 bases, V lost 3 bases, and 6 bases had no gene match. Germline assignment: CDR1 DFQATT and CDR2 SNEGSKA (reference sequence). The CDR3 is 14 amino acids. Sequencing used glioma tissue, nonneoplastic brain tissue, or PBMCs (not recorded which). The receptor comes from a human donor with low-grade glioma or glioblastoma, undergoing nonglioma brain surgery, or in good health (not recorded which). J is TRBJ1-5 and V is TRBV20-1, with 8 bases fitting TRBD1. CDR3 in amino acids: CSASLQGGDQPQHF. DNA for the CDR3: TGCAGTGCTAGCCTACAGGGGGGTGATCAGCCCCAGCATTTT.